These T cell receptor beta chains were read from a single sample in a study of cytomegalovirus exposure and HLA in healthy donors. Generated by immunoSEQ multiplex PCR, the TCRdb table keeps only in-frame clones and is missing some. The table includes about 150,000 clones, just under 80% detected once. Sequencing was performed on PBMCs. These receptor sequences come from a woman in her forties or fifties in good health and CMV-seropositive. CDR3s include the opening cysteine and the closing phenylalanine or tryptophan.

J: TRBJ2-7
V: TRBV30
CDR3: CAWSPGASGTYEQYF

J: TRBJ2-5
V: TRBV11-3
CDR3: CASSLGQSSGTQYF

J: TRBJ1-5
V: TRBV4-1
CDR3: CASSQDIRTGNQPQHF

J: TRBJ2-7
V: TRBV18
CDR3: CASSPPGQSSYEQYF

J: TRBJ2-7
V: TRBV6-1
CDR3: CASRETVIAYEQYF

J: TRBJ1-5
V: TRBV7-9
CDR3: CASSFYRDSYSNQPQHF

J: TRBJ2-7
V: TRBV16
CDR3: CASSQAGGRKIYEQYF

J: TRBJ2-3
V: TRBV15
CDR3: CATRFEGTDTQYF

J: TRBJ1-5
V: TRBV2
CDR3: CASSGQGGQPQHF

J: TRBJ2-2
V: TRBV28
CDR3: CASTSGGYTGELFF

J: TRBJ2-3
V: TRBV7-2
CDR3: CASSLAPTGATDTQYF

J: TRBJ1-1
V: TRBV5-6
CDR3: CASSPPGGTEAFF

J: TRBJ2-7
V: TRBV23-1
CDR3: CASSQLRQTCYEQYF

J: TRBJ2-7
V: TRBV4-2
CDR3: CASSQVIAGGYEQYF

J: TRBJ1-4
V: TRBV7-2
CDR3: CASSLLAGNEKLFF

J: TRBJ1-3
V: TRBV9
CDR3: CASSPPGQAVSGNTIYF

J: TRBJ2-5
V: TRBV5-1
CDR3: CASSLRGFVEETQYF

J: TRBJ2-4
V: TRBV2
CDR3: CASGRQGGGNIQYF

J: NA
V: TRBV19
CDR3: CASNQKHRSSYEQYF

J: TRBJ1-2
V: TRBV29-1
CDR3: CSVDALGQGTDNYGYTF

J: TRBJ2-6
V: TRBV10-1
CDR3: CASRLQGPPKDSGANVLTF